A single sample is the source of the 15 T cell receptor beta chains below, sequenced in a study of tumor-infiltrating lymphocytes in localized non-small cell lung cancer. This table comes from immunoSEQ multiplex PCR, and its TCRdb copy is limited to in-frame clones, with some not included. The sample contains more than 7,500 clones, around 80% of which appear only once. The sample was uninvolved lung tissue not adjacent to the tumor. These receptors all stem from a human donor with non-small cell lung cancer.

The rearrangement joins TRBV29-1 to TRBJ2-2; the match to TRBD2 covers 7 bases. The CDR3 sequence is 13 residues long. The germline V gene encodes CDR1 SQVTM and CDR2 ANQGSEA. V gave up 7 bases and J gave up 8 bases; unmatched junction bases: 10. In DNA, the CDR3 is TGCAGCGGGAGACTAGCCCTAGGGGGGGAGCTGTTTTTT. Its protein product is CSGRLALGGELFF.

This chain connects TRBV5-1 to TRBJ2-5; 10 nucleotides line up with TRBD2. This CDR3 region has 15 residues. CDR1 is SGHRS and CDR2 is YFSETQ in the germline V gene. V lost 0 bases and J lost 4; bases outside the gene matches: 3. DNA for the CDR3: TGCGCCAGCAGCTTGGGGAGACTAGCGGGAGAGACCCAGTACTTC. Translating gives CASSLGRLAGETQYF.

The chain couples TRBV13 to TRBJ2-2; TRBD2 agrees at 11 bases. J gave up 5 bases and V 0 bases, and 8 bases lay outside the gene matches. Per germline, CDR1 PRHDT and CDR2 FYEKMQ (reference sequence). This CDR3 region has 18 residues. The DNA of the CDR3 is TGTGCCAGCAGCTTAGGCGGATGGCTAGCGGGAGGTACCGGGGAGCTGTTTTTT. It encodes CASSLGGWLAGGTGELFF.

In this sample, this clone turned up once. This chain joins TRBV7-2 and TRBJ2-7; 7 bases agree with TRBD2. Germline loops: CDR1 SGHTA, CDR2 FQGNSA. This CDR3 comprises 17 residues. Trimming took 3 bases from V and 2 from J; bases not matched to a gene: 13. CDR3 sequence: CASSFFSGGSMAYEQYF. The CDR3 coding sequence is TGTGCCAGCAGCTTTTTCTCAGGCGGGAGCATGGCCTACGAGCAGTACTTC.

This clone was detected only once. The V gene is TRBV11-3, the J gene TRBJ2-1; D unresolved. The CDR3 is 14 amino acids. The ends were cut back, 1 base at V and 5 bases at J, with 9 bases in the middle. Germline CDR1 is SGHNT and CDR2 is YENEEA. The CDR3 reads CASSLVSGNNEQFF. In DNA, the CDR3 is TGTGCCAGCAGCTTAGTATCCGGAAACAATGAGCAGTTCTTC.

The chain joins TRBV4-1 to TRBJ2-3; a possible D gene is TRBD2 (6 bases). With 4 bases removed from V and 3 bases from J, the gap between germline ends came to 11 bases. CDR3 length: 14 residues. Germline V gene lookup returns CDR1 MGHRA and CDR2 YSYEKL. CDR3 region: CASSLLASTDTQYF. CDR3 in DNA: TGCGCCAGCAGCCTTCTAGCGTCAACAGATACGCAGTATTTT.

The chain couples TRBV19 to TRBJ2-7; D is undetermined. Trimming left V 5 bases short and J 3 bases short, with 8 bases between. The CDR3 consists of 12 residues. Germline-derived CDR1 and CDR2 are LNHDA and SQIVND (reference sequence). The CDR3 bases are TGTGCCAGTAGTCCCAATTTCTACGAGCAGTACTTC. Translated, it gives CASSPNFYEQYF.

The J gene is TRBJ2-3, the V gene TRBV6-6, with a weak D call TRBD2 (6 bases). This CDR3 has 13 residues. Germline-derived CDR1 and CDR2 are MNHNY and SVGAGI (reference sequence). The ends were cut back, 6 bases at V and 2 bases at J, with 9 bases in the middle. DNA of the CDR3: TGTGCCAGCAGATGGGACTCCACAGATACGCAGTATTTT. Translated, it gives CASRWDSTDTQYF.

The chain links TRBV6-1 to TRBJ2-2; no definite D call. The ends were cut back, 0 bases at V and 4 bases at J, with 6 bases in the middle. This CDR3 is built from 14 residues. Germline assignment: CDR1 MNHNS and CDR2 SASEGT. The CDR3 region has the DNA TGTGCCAGCAGTGAAGCTAGGCCCACCGGGGAGCTGTTTTTT. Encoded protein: CASSEARPTGELFF.

The CDR3 reads CASSLGSPRDEQYF. CDR3 bases: TGTGCCAGCAGCCTTGGCTCACCTAGGGACGAGCAGTACTTC. The rearrangement joins TRBV11-1 to TRBJ2-7; no clear D gene. Trimming took off 5 bases at V and 5 bases at J, with 16 bases between the two ends. The CDR3 loop spans 14 amino acids. Germline V gives CDR1 SGHAT, CDR2 FQDESV (reference sequence).

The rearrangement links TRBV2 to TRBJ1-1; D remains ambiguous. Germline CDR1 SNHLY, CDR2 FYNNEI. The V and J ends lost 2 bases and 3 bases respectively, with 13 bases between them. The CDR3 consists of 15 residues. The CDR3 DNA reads TGTGCCAGCAGTGAATCTAGCTTACGGGACACTGAAGCTTTCTTT. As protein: CASSESSLRDTEAFF.

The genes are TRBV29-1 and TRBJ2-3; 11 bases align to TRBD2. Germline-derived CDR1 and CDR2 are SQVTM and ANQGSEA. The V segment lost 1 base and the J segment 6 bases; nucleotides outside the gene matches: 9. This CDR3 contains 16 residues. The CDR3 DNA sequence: TGCAGCGTTGAAGTATCACTAGCGGGAGATGAGGATACGCAGTATTTT. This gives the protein CSVEVSLAGDEDTQYF.

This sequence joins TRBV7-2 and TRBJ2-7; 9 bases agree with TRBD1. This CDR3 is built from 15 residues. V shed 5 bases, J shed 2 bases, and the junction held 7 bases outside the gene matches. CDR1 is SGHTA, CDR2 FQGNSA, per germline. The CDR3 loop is CASSQGTGRTYEQYF. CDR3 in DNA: TGTGCCAGCAGCCAAGGGACAGGGAGGACCTACGAGCAGTACTTC.

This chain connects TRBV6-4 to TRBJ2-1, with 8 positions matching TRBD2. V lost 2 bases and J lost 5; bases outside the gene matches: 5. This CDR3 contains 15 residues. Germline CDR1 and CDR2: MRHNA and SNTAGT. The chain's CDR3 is CASSDGAGEHNEQFF. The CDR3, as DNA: TGTGCCAGCAGTGACGGAGCGGGGGAGCACAATGAGCAGTTCTTC.

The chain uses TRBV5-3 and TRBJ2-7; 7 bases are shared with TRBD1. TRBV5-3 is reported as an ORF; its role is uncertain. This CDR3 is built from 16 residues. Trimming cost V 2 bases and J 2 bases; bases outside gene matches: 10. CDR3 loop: CARSFCPGGQTYEQYF. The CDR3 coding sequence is TGTGCCAGAAGCTTTTGTCCAGGGGGACAGACCTACGAGCAGTACTTC.